A selection of T cell receptor beta chains follows, all from one sample in a study of PD-L1 blockade in urothelial cancer. Method: immunoSEQ multiplex PCR; TCRdb's copy keeps in-frame clones and lacks some. The sample includes roughly 100,000 clones, roughly 84% of them seen just once. Specimen: PBMCs, collected around atezolizumab (anti-PD-L1) treatment. These receptors were taken from a man aged 45 to 65 with urothelial cancer. Both conserved end residues are part of each CDR3. The D gene is left open where the match is weak. Where a row states a size, it is once, few, many or the class of an expanded clone; other rows omit it.

D: NA; J: TRBJ2-1; V: TRBV4-2; size: NA; DNA: TGTGCCAGCAGCCAAGTCGGACTACTGGGTTACAATGAGCAGTTCTTC; CDR3: CASSQVGLLGYNEQFF
D: TRBD1; J: TRBJ2-2; V: TRBV14; size: NA; DNA: TGTGCCAGCAGCCTGCAGGGGGCGAGAGGGGAGCTGTTTTTT; CDR3: CASSLQGARGELFF
D: NA; J: TRBJ2-5; V: TRBV5-4; size: NA; DNA: TGTGCCAGCAGCTTGTTAGGGAGTTGGGAGACCCAGTACTTC; CDR3: CASSLLGSWETQYF
D: NA; J: TRBJ2-3; V: TRBV5-1; size: NA; DNA: TGCGCCAGCAGCTTATGGACAGCTACAGATACGCAGTATTTT; CDR3: CASSLWTATDTQYF
D: NA; J: TRBJ1-2; V: TRBV6-5; size: NA; DNA: TGTGCCAGCAGTCCTGACAGGAGGATAGGCTACACCTTC; CDR3: CASSPDRRIGYTF
D: NA; J: TRBJ2-2; V: TRBV28; size: NA; DNA: TGTGCCAGCATCCCCAGGGGCACCGGGGAGCTGTTTTTT; CDR3: CASIPRGTGELFF
D: TRBD2; J: TRBJ2-5; V: TRBV18; size: NA; DNA: TGTGCCAGCTCACCAGGTGTTGCGGTAGCGGGAGAAGAGACCCAGTACTTC; CDR3: CASSPGVAVAGEETQYF
D: TRBD2; J: TRBJ2-7; V: TRBV7-2; size: NA; DNA: TGTGCCAGCAGCCATCGTGGGGGCGGGAGGGCCTACGAGCAGTACTTC; CDR3: CASSHRGGGRAYEQYF
D: NA; J: TRBJ2-6; V: TRBV5-4; size: NA; DNA: TGTGCCAGCAGCTTGGTCGGGGGGCAGGGGTTAGGTGGGGCCAACGTCCTGACTTTC; CDR3: CASSLVGGQGLGGANVLTF
D: NA; J: TRBJ1-6; V: TRBV11-2; size: NA; DNA: TGTGCCAGCAGCTTAGTGGCTGGGGCCCAGACACCCCTCCACTTT; CDR3: CASSLVAGAQTPLHF
D: TRBD2; J: TRBJ2-5; V: TRBV14; size: NA; DNA: TGTGCCAGCAGCCAACTAGCGGGAGGGCCCGAGACCCAGTACTTC; CDR3: CASSQLAGGPETQYF
D: TRBD1; J: TRBJ2-7; V: TRBV5-1; size: NA; DNA: TGCGCCAGCAGCTACGCGACAGGGGCCAGCTACGAGCAGTACTTC; CDR3: CASSYATGASYEQYF
D: NA; J: TRBJ2-3; V: TRBV7-9; size: once; DNA: TGTGCCAGCAGCCTTAGCGGAACCACAGATACGCAGTATTTT; CDR3: CASSLSGTTDTQYF
D: NA; J: TRBJ2-1; V: TRBV28; size: NA; DNA: TGTGCCAGCAGTCCGATGTCTAGTTCTCGTTACAATGAGCAGTTCTTC; CDR3: CASSPMSSSRYNEQFF
D: TRBD1; J: TRBJ1-2; V: TRBV11-2; size: NA; DNA: TGTGCCAGCAGCCAAAGGGGGCAGTCCTATGGCTACACCTTC; CDR3: CASSQRGQSYGYTF
D: TRBD2; J: TRBJ2-2; V: TRBV4-2; size: NA; DNA: TGTGCCAGCAGCCAAGATGGGCGGGAGGGGAACACCGGGGAGCTGTTTTTT; CDR3: CASSQDGREGNTGELFF